The rows below give T cell receptor beta chains drawn from one sample of a study of tumor and adjacent non-tumor tissue in lung cancer. TCRdb re-derived calls from the multiplex PCR reads in MiXCR, one entry per CDR3 protein. The repertoire has over 110,000 distinct CDR3 sequences, approximately 66% of them found once; the top ten carry about 20%. Sequencing used lung tumor tissue. The source is a man aged 60 to 69 with small cell lung cancer. Both conserved end residues are part of each CDR3. D genes are given only for firm matches. The listing skips clone size in some rows; elsewhere it reads once, few, many or a size class.

V gene: TRBV11-2; clone size: NA; J gene: TRBJ2-3; D gene: TRBD2; CDR3 protein: CASSLTSGRQDTRYF; CDR3 DNA: TGTGCCAGCAGCTTGACTAGCGGGAGGCAAGATACCCGGTATTTT
V gene: TRBV20-1; clone size: NA; J gene: TRBJ2-7; D gene: NA; CDR3 protein: CSAPDWEGDTYEQYF; CDR3 DNA: TGCAGTGCTCCTGACTGGGAGGGGGATACCTACGAGCAGTACTTC
V gene: TRBV6-2/TRBV6-3; clone size: NA; J gene: TRBJ2-7; D gene: NA; CDR3 protein: CARSNRGGYEQYF; CDR3 DNA: TGTGCCAGGAGCAACAGGGGGGGCTACGAGCAGTACTTC
V gene: TRBV6-1; clone size: NA; J gene: TRBJ2-7; D gene: NA; CDR3 protein: CASRVKGVNYEQYF; CDR3 DNA: TGTGCCAGCAGGGTTAAGGGTGTAAACTACGAACAGTACTTC
V gene: TRBV20-1; clone size: once; J gene: TRBJ2-3; D gene: NA; CDR3 protein: CSARGGVGDTQYF; CDR3 DNA: TGCAGTGCTAGAGGCGGGGTAGGAGATACGCAGTATTTT
V gene: TRBV9; clone size: NA; J gene: TRBJ2-1; D gene: TRBD2; CDR3 protein: CASSAAGNNAYNEQFF; CDR3 DNA: TGTGCTAGCAGCGCAGCGGGGAACAACGCCTACAATGAGCAGTTCTTC
V gene: TRBV4-2; clone size: NA; J gene: TRBJ1-6; D gene: NA; CDR3 protein: CASSQDRSASYNSPLHF; CDR3 DNA: TGTGCCAGCAGCCAAGATAGGAGCGCGTCCTATAATTCACCCCTCCACTTT
V gene: TRBV5-1; clone size: NA; J gene: TRBJ2-7; D gene: NA; CDR3 protein: CASHRGGMPYEQYF; CDR3 DNA: TGCGCCAGCCACAGGGGCGGGATGCCCTACGAGCAGTACTTC
V gene: TRBV20-1; clone size: medium-sized; J gene: TRBJ1-1; D gene: NA; CDR3 protein: CSAREGGTEAFF; CDR3 DNA: TGCAGTGCTAGAGAGGGAGGCACTGAAGCTTTCTTT
V gene: TRBV30; clone size: NA; J gene: TRBJ1-1; D gene: NA; CDR3 protein: CVWTPAFENTEAFF; CDR3 DNA: TGTGTCTGGACCCCAGCGTTCGAAAACACTGAAGCTTTCTTT
V gene: TRBV20-1; clone size: NA; J gene: TRBJ2-3; D gene: NA; CDR3 protein: CSAREKGLSESTDTQYF; CDR3 DNA: TGCAGTGCTAGAGAAAAGGGGCTGTCTGAATCTACAGATACGCAGTATTTT
V gene: TRBV11-2; clone size: NA; J gene: TRBJ2-1; D gene: NA; CDR3 protein: CATRMGEDEQFF; CDR3 DNA: TGTGCCACCAGGATGGGCGAAGATGAGCAGTTCTTC
V gene: TRBV24-1; clone size: NA; J gene: TRBJ2-1; D gene: TRBD1; CDR3 protein: CATSDKTGSNEQFF; CDR3 DNA: TGTGCCACCAGTGACAAGACAGGGTCAAATGAGCAGTTCTTC
V gene: TRBV20-1; clone size: once; J gene: TRBJ2-2; D gene: NA; CDR3 protein: CSARNGIGELFF; CDR3 DNA: TGCAGTGCTAGAAATGGAATTGGGGAGCTGTTTTTT
V gene: TRBV7-3; clone size: NA; J gene: TRBJ2-3; D gene: NA; CDR3 protein: CASSPWVEDTQYF; CDR3 DNA: TGTGCCAGCAGCCCCTGGGTGGAAGATACGCAGTATTTT
V gene: TRBV5-1; clone size: few; J gene: TRBJ2-1; D gene: NA; CDR3 protein: CASSPPGSIYNEQFF; CDR3 DNA: TGCGCCAGTAGCCCCCCGGGGAGTATATACAATGAGCAGTTCTTC
V gene: TRBV4-2; clone size: NA; J gene: TRBJ2-2; D gene: TRBD2; CDR3 protein: CASKLAGDDGVELFF; CDR3 DNA: TGTGCCAGTAAACTAGCGGGAGATGATGGTGTGGAGCTGTTTTTT
V gene: TRBV7-6; clone size: NA; J gene: TRBJ2-7; D gene: NA; CDR3 protein: CASSQGSNDEQYF; CDR3 DNA: TGTGCCAGCAGCCAAGGGTCAAACGACGAGCAGTACTTC
V gene: TRBV12-3/TRBV12-4; clone size: many; J gene: TRBJ2-2; D gene: TRBD1; CDR3 protein: CASSPPTGANTGELFF; CDR3 DNA: TGTGCCAGCAGCCCCCCCACAGGGGCGAACACCGGGGAGCTGTTTTTT
V gene: TRBV20-1; clone size: NA; J gene: TRBJ1-3; D gene: NA; CDR3 protein: CSARDLTEEGNTIYF; CDR3 DNA: TGCAGTGCTAGAGATCTCACGGAGGAAGGAAACACCATATATTTT
V gene: TRBV20-1; clone size: once; J gene: TRBJ2-1; D gene: NA; CDR3 protein: CSAQKRASLSSYNEQFF; CDR3 DNA: TGCAGTGCCCAAAAGAGGGCCAGTTTGAGCTCCTACAATGAGCAGTTCTTC
V gene: TRBV6-5; clone size: few; J gene: TRBJ2-1; D gene: NA; CDR3 protein: CASSYSRDNEQFF; CDR3 DNA: TGTGCCAGCAGTTACTCCAGGGACAATGAGCAGTTCTTC
V gene: TRBV20-1; clone size: many; J gene: TRBJ1-6; D gene: NA; CDR3 protein: CSAREIEAALHSPLHF; CDR3 DNA: TGCAGTGCTAGAGAGATCGAGGCAGCCCTCCATTCACCCCTCCACTTT
V gene: TRBV6-2/TRBV6-3; clone size: NA; J gene: TRBJ1-1; D gene: NA; CDR3 protein: CASIAQASTEAFF; CDR3 DNA: TGTGCCAGCATCGCCCAAGCCAGCACTGAAGCTTTCTTT
V gene: TRBV7-9; clone size: NA; J gene: TRBJ1-1; D gene: TRBD1; CDR3 protein: CASSRRDRVTEAIF; CDR3 DNA: TGTGCCAGCAGCCGCCGGGACAGGGTAACTGAAGCTATCTTT
V gene: TRBV20-1; clone size: NA; J gene: TRBJ2-2; D gene: TRBD2; CDR3 protein: CSARGLAGGRVTGELFF; CDR3 DNA: TGCAGTGCTAGAGGACTAGCGGGAGGACGGGTCACCGGGGAGCTGTTTTTT
V gene: TRBV11-2; clone size: medium-sized; J gene: TRBJ1-1; D gene: NA; CDR3 protein: CASSPFTEAFF; CDR3 DNA: TGTGCCAGCAGCCCGTTCACTGAAGCTTTCTTT
V gene: TRBV11-3; clone size: NA; J gene: TRBJ2-2; D gene: NA; CDR3 protein: CSSSPGLFSGTGELFF; CDR3 DNA: TGTTCCAGCAGTCCTGGCCTATTTAGTGGCACCGGGGAGCTGTTTTTT
V gene: TRBV11-1; clone size: NA; J gene: TRBJ2-3; D gene: NA; CDR3 protein: CASSLGVGSNTDTQYF; CDR3 DNA: TGTGCAAGCAGCTTGGGCGTGGGATCTAACACAGATACGCAGTATTTT
V gene: TRBV11-2; clone size: many; J gene: TRBJ2-5; D gene: NA; CDR3 protein: CASSLESTRLDGTQYF; CDR3 DNA: TGTGCCAGCAGCTTAGAGTCGACTCGACTAGATGGGACCCAGTACTTC
V gene: TRBV29-1; clone size: few; J gene: TRBJ2-5; D gene: NA; CDR3 protein: CSVRAGAQETQYF; CDR3 DNA: TGCAGCGTTAGGGCAGGGGCCCAAGAGACCCAGTACTTC
V gene: TRBV11-3; clone size: NA; J gene: TRBJ1-1; D gene: NA; CDR3 protein: CTSSTEGWTEAFF; CDR3 DNA: TGTACCAGCAGCACTGAAGGGTGGACTGAAGCTTTCTTT